This T cell receptor (beta chain) was recorded in a study of cytomegalovirus exposure and HLA in healthy donors (dated by TCRdb to between 2016 and 2019). Regarding the study in general: An earlier analysis of several hundred of the donors reported 250 to 300 Gb of sequence data and around 120 million unique TCR beta sequences from some 180 million T cells. An early release that covered fewer than 800 HLA-typed donors contained about 300 gigabases of sequencing data and 80 million or so unique TCR sequences. The genetic ancestry cluster associated with self-reported Caucasian donors included about 81% of the approximately 430 genotyped donors. The study aimed to test whether signatures of past pathogen exposure could be identified by cataloging public T cell receptors. The study profiled the T cell repertoires of under 700 subjects by immunosequencing and related them to cytomegalovirus serostatus. Besides the first cohort of under 700 subjects, a separate validation cohort made up of roughly 130 different subjects was used. The study combined high-throughput TCR immunosequencing, statistical association of individual TCRs with disease status, and machine learning to predict cytomegalovirus infection status. In a later analysis, previously published TCR beta repertoires from several hundred donors were re-analyzed and high-resolution HLA genotyping was added so that TCR occurrence patterns could be studied. Rather than using new phenotypic data, the later analysis identified candidate immune exposures from TCR beta sequences and from how often those sequences occurred across donors. To decide whether each TCR beta V gene segment behaved as functional or pseudogenic, an earlier analysis of fewer than 750 of the donors relied on high-throughput TCR beta sequencing. Alongside the repertoire data, information on donor age, sex, ethnicity and CMV serostatus was compiled. In a later genetic analysis, genome-wide SNP genotypes for about three fifths of the roughly 670 donors were used, and that subset was treated as a discovery cohort. All discovery cohort repertoires had been generated on a single sequencing platform. Both class I and class II loci were covered by HLA typing, at four-digit resolution. Typing coverage varied by locus: roughly 629-640 donors for A, B, C, DRB1 and DQB1; approximately 560 for DQA1; about 570 for DPA1; 400 to 480 for DPB1. Roughly five DR-DQ haplotypes were handled as single units for association and clustering, since linkage in the cohort was strong. Among about 400 genotyped donors of the cohort, an average of about 240,000 unique TCR beta nucleotide sequences was sequenced per donor, of which roughly 17% were non-productive. Broad study findings and their caveats: Sequencing depth was assumed to be roughly uniform across donors in the presence/absence analyses, though that assumption may not hold. According to a later analysis, parvovirus B19, influenza, CMV and Epstein-Barr virus appeared linked to several top co-occurrence clusters. A later analysis found that most CMV-associated TCR beta chains appeared HLA-restricted, with HLA associations seemingly driven largely by CMV exposure. When HLA alleles, especially DR and DQ, strongly co-occurred, TCR associations were difficult to assign to individual alleles. In a later genetic analysis, a missense DCLRE1C variant was associated with V-gene and J-gene trimming of TCR beta chains, and the association was replicated in an independent cohort. A further reported finding was that TCR beta sequences accurately predicted the HLA-A and HLA-B alleles for most subjects in the first cohort. Because HLA typing was missing for some donors at each locus, association tests included only the typed subset. The study gave a list of some 150 TCR beta chains associated with cytomegalovirus. A later analysis found that HLA-associated TCR beta chains were more clonally expanded and had lower generation probabilities than equally common non-associated chains. Some IMGT-functional V segments, including TRBV6-2 and TRBV6-3, could not be told apart with the 87-base-pair reads, so those segments were excluded. The only immune exposure information available for the cohort was CMV serostatus. It was suggested by the authors that the approach could potentially be generalized to other disease states and immunological phenotypes. The earlier analysis of some 540 of the donors excluded roughly 16 rarely observed V segments, including chromosome 9 orphons, because counts were too low. This cohort had only TCR beta chains sequenced, and the lack of alpha or paired-chain data limited which features could be detected. Specific HLA alleles were associated with 16,951 TCR beta sequences at a false discovery rate of 0.05 in a later analysis. Linkage disequilibrium might explain the correlated functional status among segregating V segments, but an unknown experimental factor could not be ruled out. A cluster of highly shared sequence variants was judged likely to be a technical artifact of the sequencing pipeline. The classifier was reported to diagnose cytomegalovirus status with high specificity and sensitivity in both the original cohort and the validation cohort. In a later analysis, the rate of TCR association differed among HLA loci, with DRB1 alleles having the most associated TCRs and HLA-C alleles having the fewest. A few of the identified cytomegalovirus-associated TCR beta chains were confirmed in vitro to be specific for cytomegalovirus antigens. Compared with the approximately 700-donor mean, donors in an Asian-associated ancestry cluster had fewer N-insertions in productive TCRs, according to a later genetic analysis. In an earlier analysis of about 550 of the donors, most TCR beta V segments were observed in productive rearrangements about 90% or about 30% of the time, broadly matching IMGT annotations. Most TCR sequences were observed very rarely across donors, whereas some public TCRs were present in many individuals.

The cohort consisted of 650 to 850 healthy bone marrow donors. At the time of sampling, every cohort member was nominally healthy, though immune exposures that went unrecorded were likely present. The donor was CMV seronegative and was included in the group of approximately 350 seronegative cohort members. A peripheral blood sample was provided by each donor, and peripheral blood mononuclear cells were used for TCR beta sequencing. Genomic DNA was extracted from the blood cell samples with the Qiagen DNeasy Blood Extraction Kit. Its CDR3 holds 12 amino acids, cysteine through phenylalanine. This entry keeps only the CDR3 DNA: 36 bases, framed from base 1. At the junction V is shortened by 7 bases and J by 3 bases; bases outside the gene matches: 4. The germline V gene gives CDR1 as SQVTM and CDR2 as ANQGSEA. The library was prepared using the immunoSEQ multiplex PCR assay. For the multiplex PCR, a mixture combining 60 forward primers for TCR Vbeta segments and 13 reverse primers for TCR Jbeta segments was used. The CDR3 region of rearranged TCR beta genes was amplified from genomic DNA with a multiplex PCR assay. On the Illumina HiSeq System, the amplified TCR beta libraries were sequenced as 87-base-pair reads. The study's own analysis went as follows. Across the 666 repertoires, a later analysis counted roughly 84 million unique TCR beta chains, roughly 11 million of which were shared by at least two donors. Raw reads were error-corrected and collapsed into unique sequences by a nearest-neighbor algorithm in which closely related sequences were merged to remove PCR and sequencing errors. Alignment of CDR3 sequences to IMGT reference sequences was used to assign V, D and J gene segments. For a sequence to be retained, at least a six-nucleotide match to both a V gene segment and a J gene segment was required. A rearrangement counted as productive if the CDR3 had no stop codons and remained in frame with V and J, and every other rearrangement counted as non-productive. Following IMGT convention, CDR3 was defined as the stretch from the second conserved V-encoded cysteine to the conserved J-encoded phenylalanine. The earlier analysis of about 590 of the donors excluded sequences that lacked an unambiguous match to a single V gene segment. An earlier analysis of some 500 of the donors classified V segments as functional when productive rearrangements were above 56.7% and as segregating when the standard deviation between donors was above 5%. To diagnose cytomegalovirus status from the catalog of TCR beta chain sequences, a statistical classification framework was built. In a later analysis, TCR nucleotide sequences were compared against IMGT/GENE-DB human TR gene sequences so that V and J genes could be assigned. A later analysis assigned CDR3 sequences and most-parsimonious VDJ recombination scenarios with the TCRdist pipeline. In a later analysis, each TCR beta chain was defined by its CDR3 amino acid sequence together with its V-gene family, and reads lacking a unique V-gene family were excluded. As a way to deal with suspected cross-contamination and a sequencing artifact, a later analysis dropped more than 500 nucleotide sequences that were highly shared and had low generation probability. For each public chain, a later analysis derived a clonal expansion index from normalized ranks of inferred template counts within each repertoire. A later analysis computed generation probabilities with a VDJ recombination model fitted to out-of-frame rearrangements, and checked the results against IGoR. In a later analysis, TCR-TCR, TCR-HLA and TCR-CMV co-occurrence was scored with hypergeometric tests, and a repertoire-size bias correction was applied to TCR pairs. In a later analysis, false discovery rates were estimated by permuting HLA or CMV assignments 20 times. In a later analysis, co-occurring TCRs were grouped using DBSCAN, with TCRdist sequence similarity added in when clustering inside HLA-allele-positive subsets. For co-occurrence clustering, repertoires with fewer than 30,000 or more than 120,000 public chains were excluded, along with roughly 5 repertoires with anomalous nucleotide sharing. Here the immuneACCESS table is served through TCRdb, limited to in-frame sequences with V and J called. Missing clones are a known gap in these copies; in checked studies unresolved V genes cover under half, and the rest lacks a known reason. The DNA gave D and trimming, while V, J and clone size come from that table. The sample's records list around 76,000 clones. About 5% of the sample is taken by the ten largest.

Of note for this clone: This clone's antigen is unknown. Additional DNA sequences in this sample encode the identical CDR3.

The sequencing input was PBMCs. In this chain, TRBV29-1 is recombined with TRBJ2-7; 9 nucleotides in the junction match TRBD1. The receptor was derived from a man in his forties or fifties in good health and CMV-seronegative. In nucleotides, the sequence is TGCAGCGCTCGACAGGGGGGCTACGAGCAGTACTTC. This is translated as CSARQGGYEQYF.